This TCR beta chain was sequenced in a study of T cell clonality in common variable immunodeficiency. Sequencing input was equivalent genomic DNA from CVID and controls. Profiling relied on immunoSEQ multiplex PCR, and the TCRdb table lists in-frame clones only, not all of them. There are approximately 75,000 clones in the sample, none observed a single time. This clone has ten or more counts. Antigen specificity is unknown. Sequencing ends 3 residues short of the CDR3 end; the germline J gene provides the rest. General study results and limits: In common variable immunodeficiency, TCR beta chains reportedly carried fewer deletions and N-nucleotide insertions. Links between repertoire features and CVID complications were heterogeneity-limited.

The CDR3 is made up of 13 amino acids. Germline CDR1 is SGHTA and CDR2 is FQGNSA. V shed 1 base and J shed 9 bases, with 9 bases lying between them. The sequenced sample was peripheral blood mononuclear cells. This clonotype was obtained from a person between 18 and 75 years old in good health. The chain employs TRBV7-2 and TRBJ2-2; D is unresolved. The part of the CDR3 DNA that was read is TGTGCCAGCAGCTTAGGTCCAGAAAGGGAG. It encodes CASSLGPERE. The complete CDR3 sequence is CASSLGPERELFF.